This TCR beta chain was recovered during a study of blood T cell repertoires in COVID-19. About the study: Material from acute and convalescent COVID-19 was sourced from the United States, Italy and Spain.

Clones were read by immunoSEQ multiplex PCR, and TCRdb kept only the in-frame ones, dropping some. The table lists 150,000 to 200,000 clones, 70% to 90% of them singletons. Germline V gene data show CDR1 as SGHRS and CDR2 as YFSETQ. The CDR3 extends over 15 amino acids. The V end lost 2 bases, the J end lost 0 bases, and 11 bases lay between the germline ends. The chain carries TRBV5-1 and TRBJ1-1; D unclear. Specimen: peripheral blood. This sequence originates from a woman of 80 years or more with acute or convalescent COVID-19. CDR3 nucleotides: TGCGCCAGCAGCTTTGGCACCCCTCTGAACACTGAAGCTTTCTTT. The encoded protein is CASSFGTPLNTEAFF.